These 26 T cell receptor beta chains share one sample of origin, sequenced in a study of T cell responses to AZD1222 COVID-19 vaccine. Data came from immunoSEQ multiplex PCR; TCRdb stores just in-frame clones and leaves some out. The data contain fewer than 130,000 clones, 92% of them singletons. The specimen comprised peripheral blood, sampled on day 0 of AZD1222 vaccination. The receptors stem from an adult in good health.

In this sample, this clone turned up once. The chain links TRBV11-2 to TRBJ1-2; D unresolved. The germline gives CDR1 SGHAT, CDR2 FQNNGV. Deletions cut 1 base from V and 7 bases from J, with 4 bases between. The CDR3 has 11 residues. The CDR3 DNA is TGTGCCAGCAGCTTAGGGGTTGGCTACACCTTC. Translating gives CASSLGVGYTF.

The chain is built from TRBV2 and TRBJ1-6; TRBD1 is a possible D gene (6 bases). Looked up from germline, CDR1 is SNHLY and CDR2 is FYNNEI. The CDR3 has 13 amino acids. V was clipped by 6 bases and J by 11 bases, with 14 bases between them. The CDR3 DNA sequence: TGTGCCAGCAGAGGCGGGACACAAGCACCCCTCCACTTT. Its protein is CASRGGTQAPLHF.

In DNA, the CDR3 is TGTGCCAGCAGTTACGACAGGCGTGGGTATGGCTACACCTTC. Translated, it gives CASSYDRRGYGYTF. The V gene is TRBV6-2 or TRBV6-3, the J gene TRBJ1-2; weak D call: TRBD1 (6 bases). Germline values: CDR1 MNHEY, CDR2 SVGEGT. The CDR3 covers 14 residues. Trimming pared 2 bases from V and 5 bases from J, leaving 12 bases between.

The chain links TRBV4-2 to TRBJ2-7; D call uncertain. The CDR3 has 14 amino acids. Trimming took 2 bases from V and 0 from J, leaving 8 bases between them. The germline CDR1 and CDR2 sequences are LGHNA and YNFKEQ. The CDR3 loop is CASSQTASSYEQYF. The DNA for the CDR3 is TGTGCCAGCAGCCAAACGGCGAGCTCCTACGAGCAGTACTTC.

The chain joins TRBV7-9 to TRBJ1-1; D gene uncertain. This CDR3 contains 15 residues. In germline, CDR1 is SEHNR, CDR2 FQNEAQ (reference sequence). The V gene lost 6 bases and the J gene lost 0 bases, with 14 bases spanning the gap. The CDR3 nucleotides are TGTGCCAGCAGAATTCACGGCGGGCTGAACACTGAAGCTTTCTTT. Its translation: CASRIHGGLNTEAFF.

CDR3 in DNA: TGTGCCAGCAGTCCCGTGGACAGGGTTAGCAATCAGCCCCAGCATTTT. Amino acids: CASSPVDRVSNQPQHF. This chain links TRBV6-2 or TRBV6-3 with TRBJ1-5; TRBD1 agrees at 8 bases. Germline CDR1 MNHEY, CDR2 SVGEGT. The CDR3 is made up of 16 amino acids. Unmatched junction bases numbered 6, after V lost 5 bases and J lost 0 bases.

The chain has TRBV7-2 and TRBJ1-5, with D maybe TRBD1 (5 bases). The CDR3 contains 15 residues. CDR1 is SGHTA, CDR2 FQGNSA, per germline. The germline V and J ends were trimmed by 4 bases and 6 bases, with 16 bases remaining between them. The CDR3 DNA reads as TGTGCCAGCAGCTCAGGGCAGGGTAGGAGTCAGCCCCAGCATTTT. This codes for CASSSGQGRSQPQHF.

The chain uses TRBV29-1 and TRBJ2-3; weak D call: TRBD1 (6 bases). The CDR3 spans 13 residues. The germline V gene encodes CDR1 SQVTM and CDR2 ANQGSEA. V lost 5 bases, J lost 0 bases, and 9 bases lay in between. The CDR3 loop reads CSVSGESTDTQYF. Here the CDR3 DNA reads TGCAGCGTTTCAGGGGAGAGCACAGATACGCAGTATTTT.

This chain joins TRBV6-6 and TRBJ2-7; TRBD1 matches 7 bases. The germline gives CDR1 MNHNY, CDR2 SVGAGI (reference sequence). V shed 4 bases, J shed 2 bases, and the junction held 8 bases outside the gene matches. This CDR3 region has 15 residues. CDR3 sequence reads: CASSSRTGRTYEQYF. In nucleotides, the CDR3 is TGTGCCAGCAGTTCTCGGACAGGCCGCACCTACGAGCAGTACTTC.

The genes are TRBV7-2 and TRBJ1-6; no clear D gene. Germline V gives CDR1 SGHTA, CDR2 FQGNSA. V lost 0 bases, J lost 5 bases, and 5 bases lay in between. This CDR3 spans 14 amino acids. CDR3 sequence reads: CASSLANHNSPLHF. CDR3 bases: TGTGCCAGCAGCTTAGCGAACCATAATTCACCCCTCCACTTT. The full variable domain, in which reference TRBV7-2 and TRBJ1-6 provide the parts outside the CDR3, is GAGVSQSPSNKVTEKGKDVELRCDPISGHTALYWYRQSLGQGLEFLIYFQGNSAPDKSGLPSDRFSAERTGGSVSTLTIQRTQQEDSAVYLCASSLANHNSPLHFGNGTRLTVT.

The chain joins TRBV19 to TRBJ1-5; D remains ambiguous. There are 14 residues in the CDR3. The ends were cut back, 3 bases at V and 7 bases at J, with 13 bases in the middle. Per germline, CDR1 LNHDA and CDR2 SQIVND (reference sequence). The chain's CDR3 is CASSIGGPFQPQHF. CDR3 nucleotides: TGTGCCAGTAGTATTGGAGGCCCGTTCCAGCCCCAGCATTTT.

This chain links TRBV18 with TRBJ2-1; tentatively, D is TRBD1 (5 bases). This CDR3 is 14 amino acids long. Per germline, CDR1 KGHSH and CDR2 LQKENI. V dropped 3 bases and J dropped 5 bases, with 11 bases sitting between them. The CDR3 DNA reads TGTGCCAGCTCACCGACAGCCAAAGACAATGAGCAGTTCTTC. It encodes CASSPTAKDNEQFF.

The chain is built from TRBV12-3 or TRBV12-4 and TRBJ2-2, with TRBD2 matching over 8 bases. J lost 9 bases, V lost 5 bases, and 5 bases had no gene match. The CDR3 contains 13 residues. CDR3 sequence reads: CASSVERGWELFF. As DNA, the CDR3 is TGTGCCAGCAGTGTTGAGCGGGGGTGGGAGCTGTTTTTT.

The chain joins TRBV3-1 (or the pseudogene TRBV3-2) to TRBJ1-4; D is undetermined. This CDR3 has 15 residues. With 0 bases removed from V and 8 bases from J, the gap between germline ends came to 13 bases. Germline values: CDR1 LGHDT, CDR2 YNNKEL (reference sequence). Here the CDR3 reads CASSQDDGVSEKLFF. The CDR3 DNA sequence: TGTGCCAGCAGCCAAGATGACGGGGTTTCGGAAAAACTGTTTTTT.

The DNA of the CDR3 is TGTGCCAGCCCCAGGCGTCGGTATGGCTACACCTTC. This encodes CASPRRRYGYTF. The genes are TRBV21-1 and TRBJ1-2; the table names TRBD1, a call not compared with the DNA. TRBV21-1 is listed as a pseudogene. This CDR3 has 12 residues.

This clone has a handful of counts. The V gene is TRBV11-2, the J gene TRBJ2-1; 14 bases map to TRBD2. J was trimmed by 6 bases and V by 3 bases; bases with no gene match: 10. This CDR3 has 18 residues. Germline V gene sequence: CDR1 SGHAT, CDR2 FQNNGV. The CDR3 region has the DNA TGTGCCAGCAGCTTTAACGGACTAGCGGGAGGAATTGGCAATGAGCAGTTCTTC. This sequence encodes CASSFNGLAGGIGNEQFF.

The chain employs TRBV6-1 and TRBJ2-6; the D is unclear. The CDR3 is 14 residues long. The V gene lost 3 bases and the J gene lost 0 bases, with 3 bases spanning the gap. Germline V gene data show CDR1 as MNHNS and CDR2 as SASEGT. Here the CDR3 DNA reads TGTGCCAGCAGTGATCTCTCTGGGGCCAACGTCCTGACTTTC. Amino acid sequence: CASSDLSGANVLTF.

The chain's CDR3 is CASSPGLAINEQFF. The CDR3 bases are TGTGCCAGCAGCCCCGGACTAGCGATCAATGAGCAGTTCTTC. The chain employs TRBV7-3 and TRBJ2-1; 9 bases agree with TRBD2. V gave up 5 bases and J gave up 6 bases; unmatched junction bases: 5. The CDR3 is 14 residues long. The germline gives CDR1 SGHTA, CDR2 FQGTGA.

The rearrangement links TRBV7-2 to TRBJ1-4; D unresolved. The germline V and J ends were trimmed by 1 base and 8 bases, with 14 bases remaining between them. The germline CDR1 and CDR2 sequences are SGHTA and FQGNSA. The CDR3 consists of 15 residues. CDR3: CASSLEAVAREKLFF. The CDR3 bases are TGTGCCAGCAGCTTAGAAGCGGTTGCGAGAGAAAAACTGTTTTTT.

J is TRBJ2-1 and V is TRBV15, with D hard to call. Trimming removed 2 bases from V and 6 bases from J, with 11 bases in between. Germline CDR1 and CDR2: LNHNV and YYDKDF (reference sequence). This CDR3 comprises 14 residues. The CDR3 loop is CATSRPLIGNEQFF. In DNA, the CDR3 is TGTGCCACCAGCAGACCGCTCATAGGCAATGAGCAGTTCTTC.

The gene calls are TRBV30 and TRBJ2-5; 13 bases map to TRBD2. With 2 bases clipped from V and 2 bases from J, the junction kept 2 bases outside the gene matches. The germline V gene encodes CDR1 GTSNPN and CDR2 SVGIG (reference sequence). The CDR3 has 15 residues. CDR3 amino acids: CAWSPGLAGQETQYF. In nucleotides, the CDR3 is TGTGCCTGGAGTCCGGGACTAGCGGGACAAGAGACCCAGTACTTC.

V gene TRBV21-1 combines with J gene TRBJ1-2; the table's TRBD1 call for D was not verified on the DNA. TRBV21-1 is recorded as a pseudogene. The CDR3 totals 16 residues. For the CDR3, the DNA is TGTGCCAGCAGCAAACTGGGACAGGGATATAACTATGGCTACACCTTC. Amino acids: CASSKLGQGYNYGYTF.

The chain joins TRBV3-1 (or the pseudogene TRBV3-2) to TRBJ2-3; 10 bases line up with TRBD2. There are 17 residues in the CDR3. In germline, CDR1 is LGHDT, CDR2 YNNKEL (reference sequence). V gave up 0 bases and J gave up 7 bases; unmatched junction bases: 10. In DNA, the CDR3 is TGTGCCAGCAGCCAAGATGGAGGGACTAGCGTGGCAAATACGCAGTATTTT. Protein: CASSQDGGTSVANTQYF.

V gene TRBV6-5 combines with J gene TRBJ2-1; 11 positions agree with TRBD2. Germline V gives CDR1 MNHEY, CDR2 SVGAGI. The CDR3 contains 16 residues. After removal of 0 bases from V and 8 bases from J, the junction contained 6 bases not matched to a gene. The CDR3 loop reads CASSYSNSGRGYEQFF. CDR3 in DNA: TGTGCCAGCAGTTACTCTAATAGCGGGAGGGGCTATGAGCAGTTCTTC.

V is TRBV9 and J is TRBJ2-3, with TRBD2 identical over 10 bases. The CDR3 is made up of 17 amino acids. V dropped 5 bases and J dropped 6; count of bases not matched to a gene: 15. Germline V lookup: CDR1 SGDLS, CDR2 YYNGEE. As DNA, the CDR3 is TGTGCCAGCAGTGAGAGCGGGAGGGACTCTAGGGGGGATACGCAGTATTTT. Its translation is CASSESGRDSRGDTQYF.

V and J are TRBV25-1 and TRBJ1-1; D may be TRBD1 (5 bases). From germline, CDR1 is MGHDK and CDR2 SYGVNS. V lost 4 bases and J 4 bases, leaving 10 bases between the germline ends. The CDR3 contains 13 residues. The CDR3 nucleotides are TGTGCCAGCAGTGCTCGGGGGGGCACTGAAGCTTTCTTT. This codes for CASSARGGTEAFF.